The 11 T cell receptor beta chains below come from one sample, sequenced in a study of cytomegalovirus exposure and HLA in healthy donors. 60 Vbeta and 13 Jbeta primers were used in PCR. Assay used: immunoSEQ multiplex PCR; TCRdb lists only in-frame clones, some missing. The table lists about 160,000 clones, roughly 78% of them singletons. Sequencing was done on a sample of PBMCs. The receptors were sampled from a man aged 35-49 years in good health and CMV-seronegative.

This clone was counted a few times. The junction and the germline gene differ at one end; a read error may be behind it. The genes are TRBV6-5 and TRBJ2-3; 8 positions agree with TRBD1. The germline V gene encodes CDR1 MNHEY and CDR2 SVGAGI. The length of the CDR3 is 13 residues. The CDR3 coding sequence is TGTGCCATCAGTTCGGACAGGGAGGATACGCAGTATTTT. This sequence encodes CAISSDREDTQYF.

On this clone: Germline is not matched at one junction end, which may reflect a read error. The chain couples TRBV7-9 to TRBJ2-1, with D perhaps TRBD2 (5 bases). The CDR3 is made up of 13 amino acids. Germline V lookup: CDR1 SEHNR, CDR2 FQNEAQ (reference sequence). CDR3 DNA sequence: TGTTCCAGCAGCTTAGCGAGGGCCGGTGAGCAGTTCTTC. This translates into CSSSLARAGEQFF.

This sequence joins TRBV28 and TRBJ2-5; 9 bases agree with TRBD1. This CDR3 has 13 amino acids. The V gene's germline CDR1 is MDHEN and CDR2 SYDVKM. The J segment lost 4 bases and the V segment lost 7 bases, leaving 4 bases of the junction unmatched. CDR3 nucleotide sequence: TGTGCCAGCATGGGACAGGGTGGAGAGACCCAGTACTTC. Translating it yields CASMGQGGETQYF.

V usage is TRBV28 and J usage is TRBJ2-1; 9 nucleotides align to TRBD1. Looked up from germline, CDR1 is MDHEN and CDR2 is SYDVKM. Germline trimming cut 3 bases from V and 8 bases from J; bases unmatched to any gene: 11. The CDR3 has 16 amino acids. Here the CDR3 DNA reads TGTGCCAGCAGTTTGTCTGGGACAGGGATTAGGGATGAGCAGTTCTTC. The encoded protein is CASSLSGTGIRDEQFF.

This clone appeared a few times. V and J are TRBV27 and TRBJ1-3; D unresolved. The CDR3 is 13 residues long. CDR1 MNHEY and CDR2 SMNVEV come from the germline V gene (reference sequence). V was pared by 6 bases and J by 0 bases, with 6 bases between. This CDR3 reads CASRELSGNTIYF. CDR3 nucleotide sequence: TGTGCCAGCAGGGAGCTCTCTGGAAACACCATATATTTT.

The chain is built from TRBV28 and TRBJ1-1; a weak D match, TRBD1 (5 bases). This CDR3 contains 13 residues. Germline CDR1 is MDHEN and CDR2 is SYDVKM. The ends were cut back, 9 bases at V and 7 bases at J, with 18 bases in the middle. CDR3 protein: CASWGRLGSEAFF. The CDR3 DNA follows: TGTGCCAGTTGGGGGAGGCTTGGTAGTGAAGCTTTCTTT. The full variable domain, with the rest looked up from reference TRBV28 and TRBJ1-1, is DVKVTQSSRYLVKRTGEKVFLECVQDMDHENMFWYRQDPGLGLRLIYFSYDVKMKEKGDIPEGYSVSREKKERFSLILESASTNQTSMYLCASWGRLGSEAFFGQGTRLTVV.

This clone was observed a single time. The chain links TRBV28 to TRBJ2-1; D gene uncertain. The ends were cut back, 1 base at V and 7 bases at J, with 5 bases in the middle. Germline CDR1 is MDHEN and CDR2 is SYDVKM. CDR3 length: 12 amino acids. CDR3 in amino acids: CASSLFRNEQFF. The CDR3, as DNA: TGTGCCAGCAGTTTATTTCGTAATGAGCAGTTCTTC.

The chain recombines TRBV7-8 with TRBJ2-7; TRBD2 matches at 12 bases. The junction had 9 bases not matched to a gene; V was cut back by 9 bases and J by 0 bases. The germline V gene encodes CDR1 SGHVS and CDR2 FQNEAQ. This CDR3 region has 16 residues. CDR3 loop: CARKTSGSGGSYEQYF. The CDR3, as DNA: TGTGCCAGAAAGACTAGCGGGAGTGGGGGCTCCTACGAGCAGTACTTC.

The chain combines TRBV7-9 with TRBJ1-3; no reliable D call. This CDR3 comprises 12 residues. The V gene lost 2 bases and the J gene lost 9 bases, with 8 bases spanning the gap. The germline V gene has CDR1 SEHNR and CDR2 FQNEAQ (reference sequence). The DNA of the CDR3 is TGTGCCAGCAGCTTATCGGAGAGCACCATATATTTT. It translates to CASSLSESTIYF.

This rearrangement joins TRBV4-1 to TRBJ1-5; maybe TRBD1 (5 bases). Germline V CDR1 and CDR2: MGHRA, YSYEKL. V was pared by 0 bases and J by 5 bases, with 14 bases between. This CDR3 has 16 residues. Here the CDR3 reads CASSQDRGRIDQPQHF. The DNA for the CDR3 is TGCGCCAGCAGCCAAGATCGGGGGAGAATCGATCAGCCCCAGCATTTT.

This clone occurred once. The CDR3 sequence is CASSYGTDSGNTIYF. The CDR3 DNA is TGTGCCAGCAGCTATGGGACAGACTCTGGAAACACCATATATTTT. The chain employs TRBV7-6 and TRBJ1-3, with TRBD1 matching over 7 bases. CDR1 is SGHVS, CDR2 FNYEAQ, per germline. V shed 4 bases and J 0 bases; nucleotides not matched to a gene: 3. This CDR3 region has 15 residues.